The entry below gives a single T cell receptor beta chain sequence along with its context. TRAV- and TRBV-specific primers primed first-strand cDNA, covering alpha and beta chains. TCRs underwent about 22 PCR cycles of amplification with a constant-region primer and V-primer adapter. MiXCR was run by TCRdb on the reads, yielding one entry per CDR3 protein. Altogether about 35,000 distinct CDR3 sequences are present, 20% being singletons, with the ten largest covering 8% to 9.5%. Time point denoted: after trial treatment. Treatment: LDRT plus nivolumab, ipilimumab, low-dose cyclophosphamide and aspirin (RACIN trial). Administered to the donors were nivolumab, ipilimumab, aspirin, low-dose cyclophosphamide and low-dose radiotherapy. The data derive from a study of low-dose radiotherapy and immunotherapy resistance in tumors. About the study: Doses delivered to Cohort 2 were 1 Gy per fraction every two weeks, amounting to 13 Gy over 26 weeks. Every six weeks patients received intravenous ipilimumab 1 mg/kg, and every two weeks they received intravenous nivolumab 240 mg. Patients received cyclophosphamide 200 mg/m2 intravenously every two weeks, the day before radiation-immunotherapy.

Germline V gene data show CDR1 as MDHEN and CDR2 as SYDVKM. The CDR3 consists of 15 residues. The J segment lost 3 bases and the V segment lost 3 bases, leaving 7 bases of the junction unmatched. Source: PBMCs, taken after low-dose radiotherapy plus immunotherapy. This clonotype was obtained from a female donor with ovarian cancer. This chain links TRBV28 with TRBJ2-7; TRBD2 matches at 8 bases. Here the CDR3 DNA reads TGTGCCAGCAGTTTTGCGGGGGGCAACAACTACGAGCAGTACTTC. Residues: CASSFAGGNNYEQYF.